This TCR beta chain was documented in a study of beta chain features in type 1 diabetes. Reverse transcribing all isolated RNA meant expressed TCRB transcripts were sequenced. Profiling relied on immunoSEQ multiplex PCR, and the TCRdb table lists in-frame clones only, not all of them. The sample has 500,000 to 850,000 clones, around 15% seen once. Regarding the study as a whole: In all four CD4+ subsets, TCRB CDR3 length was significantly, moderately reduced in type 1 diabetes.

This clone has only a few counts. Its cognate antigen is unknown. This clonotype was obtained from a man aged 18 to 29 with type 1 diabetes. Sequenced: naive CD4+ T cells from blood.

The chain's CDR3 is CASSQVRGYTEAFF. CDR3 coding DNA: TGTGCCAGCAGCCAAGTTCGGGGGTACACTGAAGCTTTCTTT. The rearrangement links TRBV14 to TRBJ1-1; possibly TRBD1 for D (5 bases). Trimming shortened V by 1 base and J by 3 bases, and 9 bases separated the two germline ends. The CDR3 has 14 residues. Germline lookup yields CDR1 SGHDN and CDR2 FVKESK.